The rows below give T cell receptor beta chains drawn from one sample of a study of T cell responses to AZD1222 COVID-19 vaccine. Sequencing was performed with immunoSEQ multiplex PCR; in TCRdb, only in-frame clones are kept and a portion is missing. This table has 130,000 to 150,000 clones, 88% appearing once. The source was peripheral blood, collected on day 0 of AZD1222 vaccination. The receptors derive from an adult in good health. CDR3s include the opening cysteine and the closing phenylalanine or tryptophan. D genes are given only for firm matches. Clone size is shown for a subset of rows, as once, few, many or a class of expanded clone.

size: NA
D: NA
V: TRBV5-1
J: TRBJ2-3
DNA: TGCGCCAGCAGCTTGACGGCGGGGGCTAGCACAGATACGCAGTATTTT
CDR3: CASSLTAGASTDTQYF

size: NA
D: NA
V: TRBV6-5
J: TRBJ1-1
DNA: TGTGCCAGCAGCCAGATGTGGGTTCCTGAAGCTTTCTTT
CDR3: CASSQMWVPEAFF

size: NA
D: NA
V: TRBV27
J: TRBJ1-1
DNA: TGTGCCAGCACGGGGGGCGGAAGGTGGACTGAAGCTTTCTTT
CDR3: CASTGGGRWTEAFF

size: NA
D: TRBD1
V: TRBV6-5
J: TRBJ1-1
DNA: TGTGCCAGCAGAACAGGGGTATTATGGACTGAAGCTTTCTTT
CDR3: CASRTGVLWTEAFF

size: NA
D: NA
V: TRBV9
J: TRBJ1-1
DNA: TGTGCCAGCAGCGTAGGGGTAACTAACACTGAAGCTTTCTTT
CDR3: CASSVGVTNTEAFF

size: once
D: TRBD1
V: TRBV18
J: TRBJ2-6
DNA: TGTGCCAGCTCCCCGGACAGGGTTTCTGGGGCCAACGTCCTGACTTTC
CDR3: CASSPDRVSGANVLTF

size: NA
D: TRBD2
V: TRBV4-3
J: TRBJ2-5
DNA: TGCGCCAGCAGCCAAGGCGGACTAGCGGGGGGAGGTCAAGAGACCCAGTACTTC
CDR3: CASSQGGLAGGGQETQYF

size: few
D: NA
V: TRBV6-6
J: TRBJ2-7
DNA: TGTGCCAGCAGTACCACTTCCTACGAGCAGTACTTC
CDR3: CASSTTSYEQYF

size: few
D: TRBD2
V: TRBV7-3
J: TRBJ2-2
DNA: TGTGCCAGCAGCTTAGGGCGAGTAGCGGGGGCCACGAACACCGGGGAGCTGTTTTTT
CDR3: CASSLGRVAGATNTGELFF

size: NA
D: NA
V: TRBV5-8
J: TRBJ1-5
DNA: TGTGCCAGTCGCAGAGAGGGAGGGAGAAATCAGCCCCAGCATTTT
CDR3: CASRREGGRNQPQHF

size: NA
D: NA
V: TRBV6-1
J: TRBJ1-2
DNA: TGTGCCAGCAGTGAAGCGTGGCCCGGCTACACCTTC
CDR3: CASSEAWPGYTF

size: NA
D: NA
V: TRBV29-1
J: TRBJ2-4
DNA: TGCAGCGTTTCCGCGGGCCTACGGGGAAACATTCAGTACTTC
CDR3: CSVSAGLRGNIQYF

size: NA
D: NA
V: TRBV20-1
J: TRBJ1-1
DNA: TGCAGTGCCAATAGAAACCGTGAAGCTTTCTTT
CDR3: CSANRNREAFF

size: NA
D: NA
V: TRBV3-1/TRBV3-2
J: TRBJ2-1
DNA: TGTGCCAGCAGCCAGCAGGGTTTCTACAATGAGCAGTTCTTC
CDR3: CASSQQGFYNEQFF

size: NA
D: NA
V: TRBV14
J: TRBJ1-1
DNA: TGTGCCAGCAGCCAAGACCCCCGGGGGGCGTCTTCGGGTTGGCCGGTCGCTGAAGCTTTCTTT
CDR3: CASSQDPRGASSGWPVAEAFF

size: NA
D: TRBD1
V: TRBV27
J: TRBJ1-3
DNA: TGTGCCAGCAAACAGGGGACTGGAAACACCATATATTTT
CDR3: CASKQGTGNTIYF

size: NA
D: NA
V: TRBV29-1
J: TRBJ2-5
DNA: TGCAGCGTTGTAAGGGAACAAGAGACCCAGTACTTC
CDR3: CSVVREQETQYF

size: NA
D: TRBD1
V: TRBV15
J: TRBJ2-3
DNA: TGTGCCACCAGCAGAGATCAGCGACAGGGGCGCACAGATACGCAGTATTTT
CDR3: CATSRDQRQGRTDTQYF

size: NA
D: TRBD1
V: TRBV7-8
J: TRBJ1-1
DNA: TGTGCCAGCAGCCGGGACAGATATGAAGCTTTCTTT
CDR3: CASSRDRYEAFF

size: few
D: NA
V: TRBV7-8
J: TRBJ2-5
DNA: TGTGCCAGCACCCAGGGGCGCCTAGTAGTGAAAGAGACCCAGTACTTC
CDR3: CASTQGRLVVKETQYF

size: NA
D: NA
V: TRBV6-1
J: TRBJ1-1
DNA: TGTGCCAGCAGTGAATTCGAGGGAGGAGGCACTGAAGCTTTCTTT
CDR3: CASSEFEGGGTEAFF

size: NA
D: NA
V: TRBV12-3/TRBV12-4
J: TRBJ1-1
DNA: TGTGCCAGCTGGGTGAAGAACACTGAAGCTTTCTTT
CDR3: CASWVKNTEAFF

size: NA
D: NA
V: TRBV28
J: TRBJ2-1
DNA: TGTGCCAGCAGTGAACTGACAGGGACTCTCTACAATGAGCAGTTCTTC
CDR3: CASSELTGTLYNEQFF

size: NA
D: NA
V: TRBV9
J: TRBJ1-1
DNA: TGTGCCAGCAGCGTAGCCCAGGCCACTGAAGCTTTCTTT
CDR3: CASSVAQATEAFF

size: NA
D: NA
V: TRBV9
J: TRBJ2-7
DNA: TGTGCCAGCACCATTAGTCCCGGCGGTCCCTACGAGCAGTACTTC
CDR3: CASTISPGGPYEQYF

size: few
D: NA
V: TRBV2
J: TRBJ2-1
DNA: TGTGCCAGCAGTGAAGTCGGCTACCCCCTCGGTGAGCAGTTCTTC
CDR3: CASSEVGYPLGEQFF

size: NA
D: NA
V: TRBV4-1
J: TRBJ1-1
DNA: TGCGCCAGCAGCCAAGATTATCAGAGGCAAATAAAGAACACTGAAGCTTTCTTT
CDR3: CASSQDYQRQIKNTEAFF

size: NA
D: TRBD1
V: TRBV18
J: TRBJ2-7
DNA: TGTGCCAGCTCACCACCCTCACAGGGGGCTTACGAGCAGTACTTC
CDR3: CASSPPSQGAYEQYF

size: NA
D: NA
V: TRBV5-6
J: TRBJ1-2
DNA: TGTGCCAGCAGCTTCGGGCAGAACCTCTATGGCTACACCTTC
CDR3: CASSFGQNLYGYTF

size: NA
D: NA
V: TRBV2
J: TRBJ2-7
DNA: TGTGCCAGCAGTGGAGGTAGCGAGCAGTACTTC
CDR3: CASSGGSEQYF

size: NA
D: NA
V: TRBV3-1/TRBV3-2
J: TRBJ1-2
DNA: TGTGCCAGCAGTTTACAGGGCGCTGGCTACACCTTC
CDR3: CASSLQGAGYTF

size: NA
D: TRBD2
V: TRBV11-3
J: TRBJ2-2
DNA: TGTGCCAGCAGCCCTAGCGGGGGGACGGCCGGGGAGCTGTTTTTT
CDR3: CASSPSGGTAGELFF

size: NA
D: NA
V: TRBV29-1
J: TRBJ1-1
DNA: TGCAGCGTTGTGGTAGGGGGGACGGCGAACACTGAAGCTTTCTTT
CDR3: CSVVVGGTANTEAFF

size: NA
D: TRBD1
V: TRBV7-3
J: TRBJ2-1
DNA: TGTGCCAGCAGCTTAACTATGGGGACAGGGCTAAATGAGCAGTTCTTC
CDR3: CASSLTMGTGLNEQFF

size: NA
D: TRBD1
V: TRBV3-1/TRBV3-2
J: TRBJ2-6
DNA: TGTGCCAGCAGCCCCGACAGGGGAATGGGCTCTGGGGCCAACGTCCTGACTTTC
CDR3: CASSPDRGMGSGANVLTF

size: NA
D: NA
V: TRBV5-1
J: TRBJ1-1
DNA: TGCGCCAGCAGATTCGACAGACTGAACACTGAAGCTTTCTTT
CDR3: CASRFDRLNTEAFF

size: NA
D: NA
V: TRBV9
J: TRBJ2-7
DNA: TGTGCCAGCAGCGTGGGGACGCGCGGTCAGGAGCAGTACTTC
CDR3: CASSVGTRGQEQYF

size: NA
D: NA
V: TRBV5-1
J: TRBJ2-7
DNA: TGCGCCAGCAGCTTGGCCTCGGGGCCGGTAAACGAGCAGTACTTC
CDR3: CASSLASGPVNEQYF

size: NA
D: NA
V: TRBV7-2
J: TRBJ1-2
DNA: TGTGCCAGCAGCCGCCCCACCTATGGCTACACCTTC
CDR3: CASSRPTYGYTF

size: NA
D: NA
V: TRBV12-3/TRBV12-4
J: TRBJ1-4
DNA: TGTGCCAGCAGTTCCCAGGTAGATGAAAAACTGTTTTTT
CDR3: CASSSQVDEKLFF

size: NA
D: NA
V: TRBV4-3
J: TRBJ2-5
DNA: TGCGCCAGCAGCCTGGAGCTCCGGGAGACCCAGTACTTC
CDR3: CASSLELRETQYF

size: NA
D: NA
V: TRBV9
J: TRBJ2-7
DNA: TGTGCCAGCAGCGTACAGGGGACCGGCGAGCAGTACTTC
CDR3: CASSVQGTGEQYF

size: few
D: TRBD1
V: TRBV19
J: TRBJ2-7
DNA: TGTGCCAGTAGACCCACCGGGACAGGGCTACAGGACGAGCAGTACTTC
CDR3: CASRPTGTGLQDEQYF

size: NA
D: NA
V: TRBV19
J: TRBJ1-1
DNA: TGTGCCAGTAGTATCTCAGGTAACACTGAAGCTTTCTTT
CDR3: CASSISGNTEAFF

size: NA
D: TRBD1
V: TRBV4-3
J: TRBJ2-1
DNA: TGCGCCAGCAGTCGAACAGGGGGGCGTGAGCAGTTCTTC
CDR3: CASSRTGGREQFF

size: NA
D: NA
V: TRBV2
J: TRBJ2-1
DNA: TGTGCCAGCAGTGAGACCCGTTACAATGAGCAGTTCTTC
CDR3: CASSETRYNEQFF

size: NA
D: TRBD1
V: TRBV7-9
J: TRBJ2-7
DNA: TGTGCCACCTCTGGGGACAGGGTGGGGGAGCAGTACTTC
CDR3: CATSGDRVGEQYF

size: once
D: NA
V: TRBV7-2
J: TRBJ1-6
DNA: TGTGCCAGCAGCCTAAGAGGGACAACGCAATCACCCCTCCACTTT
CDR3: CASSLRGTTQSPLHF

size: NA
D: NA
V: TRBV30
J: TRBJ2-1
DNA: TGTGCCTGGAGTCTCTCCGGGCTTACCTACAATGAGCAGTTCTTC
CDR3: CAWSLSGLTYNEQFF

size: NA
D: NA
V: TRBV6-4
J: TRBJ2-3
DNA: TGTGCCAGCAGCCAGGACCGAGGAACAGATACGCAGTATTTT
CDR3: CASSQDRGTDTQYF

size: NA
D: NA
V: TRBV19
J: TRBJ2-4
DNA: TGTGCCAGTAGTATAGACAGTACGGGTATTAAAAACATTCAGTACTTC
CDR3: CASSIDSTGIKNIQYF

size: NA
D: TRBD1
V: TRBV7-2
J: TRBJ1-6
DNA: TGTGCCAGCAGCTTAGCGGGACAGGCCTCATATTCACCCCTCCACTTT
CDR3: CASSLAGQASYSPLHF

size: NA
D: NA
V: TRBV7-7
J: TRBJ2-1
DNA: TGTGCCAGCAGCTTAGGGAGGGAATCTGAGCAGTTCTTC
CDR3: CASSLGRESEQFF

size: NA
D: NA
V: TRBV10-3
J: TRBJ2-7
DNA: TGTGCCATCAGTGATCGGTCCAGGGACACCTACGAGCAGTACTTC
CDR3: CAISDRSRDTYEQYF

size: NA
D: NA
V: TRBV27
J: TRBJ1-1
DNA: TGTGCCAGCAGTAACCTCGGGGCAAACACTGAAGCTTTCTTT
CDR3: CASSNLGANTEAFF

size: NA
D: NA
V: TRBV6-5
J: TRBJ2-4
DNA: TGTGCCAGCAGTAGTCCCGGGATTAAAAACATTCAGTACTTC
CDR3: CASSSPGIKNIQYF

size: NA
D: NA
V: TRBV18
J: TRBJ1-1
DNA: TGTGCCAGCTCAGAGAGCGCTGGTGTGAACACTGAAGCTTTCTTT
CDR3: CASSESAGVNTEAFF

size: NA
D: TRBD2
V: TRBV4-2
J: TRBJ2-3
DNA: TGTGCCAGCAGCACCCGGGCTAGCGGGGCATGGGAGACGCAGTATTTT
CDR3: CASSTRASGAWETQYF